The T cell receptor (beta chain) described here comes from a study of OX40 agonist ivuxolimab in advanced cancers. Overall study results and limits: Nonresponders, in some cases, also had low normalized T-cell clonal expansion.

Sequencing was performed with immunoSEQ multiplex PCR; in TCRdb, only in-frame clones are kept and a portion is missing. The sample holds 50,000 to 65,000 clones, around 82% seen once. Comment on this clone: The antigen remains undetermined.

The receptor comes from an adult with an advanced solid tumor such as melanoma, head and neck, liver or kidney cancer. This material consisted of CD4+ or CD8+ T cells sorted from blood, taken in a trial of the OX40 agonist ivuxolimab.

The CDR3 sequence is CASSPVLVLNYGYTF. In DNA, the CDR3 is TGTGCCAGCAGCCCTGTGTTAGTTCTGAACTATGGCTACACCTTC. The chain links TRBV7-2 to TRBJ1-2; D gene ambiguous. Germline V lookup: CDR1 SGHTA, CDR2 FQGNSA. The CDR3 is 15 residues long. V lost 5 bases, J lost 2 bases, and 15 bases lay in between. Full variable domain (remainder filled in from reference TRBV7-2 and TRBJ1-2): GAGVSQSPSNKVTEKGKDVELRCDPISGHTALYWYRQSLGQGLEFLIYFQGNSAPDKSGLPSDRFSAERTGGSVSTLTIQRTQQEDSAVYLCASSPVLVLNYGYTFGSGTRLTVV.